This is a list of T cell receptor beta chains from one sample in a study of blood T cells in healthy people across ages. TCRdb reprocessed the 5' RACE reads via MiXCR and lists one record per CDR3 protein. This sample has hundreds of thousands of distinct CDR3 sequences, with roughly 21% found just once. The specimen was blood. The receptors were gathered from a man aged 70 or older in good health. Each CDR3 is given with its conserved first and last residue. A D gene is named only where the DNA matches it firmly. Clone sizes are given selectively: once, few, many, or a class where the clone is expanded.

j_call,d_call,v_call,clone_size,cdr3_nt,cdr3_aa
TRBJ2-2,.,TRBV5-1,few,TGCGCCAGCAGCTCCTCGCAGGTTAATAGGGAGCTGTTTTTT,CASSSSQVNRELFF
TRBJ2-1,.,TRBV2,.,TGTGCCAGCCGTGTGTCGACGACTGGGAATTGGGTCTTC,CASRVSTTGNWVF
TRBJ2-1,.,TRBV9,few,TGTGCCAGCAGCCCCGGCGTGGGCGGGACCTACAATGAGCAGTTCTTC,CASSPGVGGTYNEQFF
TRBJ2-3,TRBD2,TRBV6-2/TRBV6-3,many,TGTGCCAGCAGTTACCCTCCGACTAGCGGAGACACAGATACGCAGTATTTT,CASSYPPTSGDTDTQYF
TRBJ1-2,.,TRBV5-1,few,TGCGCCAGCAAGGGGTTCGACAGGAACTATGGCTACACCTTC,CASKGFDRNYGYTF
TRBJ2-1,TRBD2,TRBV5-1,.,TGCGCCAGCAGCTTGGAAACGGGAGGGCCACATGAGCAGTTCTTC,CASSLETGGPHEQFF
TRBJ2-4,.,TRBV10-3,.,TGTGCCATCAGTGAGTGGGACGGGGGAAACATTCAGTACTTC,CAISEWDGGNIQYF
TRBJ1-2,TRBD1,TRBV6-5,few,TGTGCCAGCAGTTACTCCACAGGGGGCGGCTACACCTTC,CASSYSTGGGYTF
TRBJ1-2,.,TRBV29-1,many,TGCAGCGTTGAAACAGGGAGTTATGGCTACACCTTC,CSVETGSYGYTF
TRBJ2-7,.,TRBV10-3,.,TGTGCCATCGCCAGCTCCTACGAGCAGTACTTC,CAIASSYEQYF
TRBJ2-2,.,TRBV7-9,few,TGTGCCAGCAGCGGCATTATCACCGGGGAGCTGTTTTTT,CASSGIITGELFF
TRBJ1-5,.,TRBV7-9,.,TGTGCCAGCAGCTTATCGGAAGGCCAGCCCCAGCATTTT,CASSLSEGQPQHF
TRBJ2-5,.,TRBV28,.,TGTGCCAGCACCGAGGGGAGGTCAGAGACCCAGTACTTC,CASTEGRSETQYF
TRBJ2-5,.,TRBV9,.,TGTGCCAGCAGCCAATCCACAGGGAGCCAAGAGACCCAGTACTTC,CASSQSTGSQETQYF
TRBJ2-1,.,TRBV4-3,few,TGCGCCAGCAGCCAAACCCCACTAGCACCGGGTTCTGAGCAGTTCTTC,CASSQTPLAPGSEQFF
TRBJ2-1,TRBD2,TRBV20-1,.,TGCAGTGCCAGAGGACTAGCGGGGGGGAATCCCTACAATGAGCAGTTCTTC,CSARGLAGGNPYNEQFF
TRBJ1-2,TRBD1,TRBV20-1,.,TGCAGTGCCCCAGACAGGGTTACTAACTATGGCTACACCTTC,CSAPDRVTNYGYTF
TRBJ2-3,TRBD1,TRBV5-1,.,TGCGCCAGCAGTCCGTTAGGACAGGGGATTCTAGGTAGCACAGATACGCAGTATTTT,CASSPLGQGILGSTDTQYF
TRBJ2-1,TRBD2,TRBV3-1,.,TGTGCCAGCAGCGTCGGGACTAGCGTGGGTGAGCACTTCTTC,CASSVGTSVGEHFF
TRBJ1-1,.,TRBV5-1,few,TGCGCCAGCAGCTTATCAGGGTTTAACACTGAAGCTTTCTTT,CASSLSGFNTEAFF
TRBJ2-7,TRBD1,TRBV25-1,.,TGTGCCAGCAGACCGACAGGGGGAAGGTTCTACGAGCAGTACTTC,CASRPTGGRFYEQYF
TRBJ2-3,.,TRBV7-9,few,TGTGCCAGCAGCTCGTGGGCTAGCACAGATACGCAGTATTTT,CASSSWASTDTQYF
TRBJ2-3,.,TRBV11-2,.,TGTGCCAGCAGTCCTTTGCCGGGGAGCACAGATACGCAGTATTTT,CASSPLPGSTDTQYF
TRBJ2-1,TRBD2,TRBV7-9,few,TGTGCCAGCAGCTTCCGGGGACTAAACAATGAGCAGTTCTTC,CASSFRGLNNEQFF
TRBJ2-6,.,TRBV2,few,TGTGCCAGCAAAAGGGACTCTGGGGCCAACGTCCTGACTTTC,CASKRDSGANVLTF
TRBJ2-7,TRBD2,TRBV20-1,.,TGCAGTGCTAGAGGGAAACTAGCGGGGCACGAGCAGTACTTC,CSARGKLAGHEQYF
TRBJ2-1,TRBD2,TRBV10-3,few,TGTGCCATCAGTAAAGCGGTAGCGGGAGGGACCCATGAGCAGTTCTTC,CAISKAVAGGTHEQFF
TRBJ2-3,.,TRBV7-6,few,TGTGCCAGCAGCTTAGAATCCCATACGCAGTATTTT,CASSLESHTQYF
TRBJ2-7,.,TRBV3-1,.,TGTGCCAGCAGCCAAGATCCGCTAGCGCTAGTCTTTTCCTCCTACGGGCAGTACTTC,CASSQDPLALVFSSYGQYF
TRBJ2-3,.,TRBV29-1,.,TGCAGCGTTGGGATAGGCGCTAGCACAGATACGCAGTATTTT,CSVGIGASTDTQYF
TRBJ2-7,.,TRBV5-1,few,TGCGCCAGCAGCCGTAAGGAGGGGCCCTACGAGCAGTGCTTC,CASSRKEGPYEQCF
TRBJ1-1,TRBD1,TRBV6-5,few,TGTGCCAGCAGTTCGGACAGGGTGAACACTGAAGCTTTCTTT,CASSSDRVNTEAFF
TRBJ2-2,TRBD2,TRBV24-1,.,TGTGCCGCCGGGACTAGGACCACCGGGGAGCTGTTTTTT,CAAGTRTTGELFF
TRBJ2-2,.,TRBV28,few,TGTGCCACGAGGGGAGAGACCACCGGGGAGCTGTTTTTT,CATRGETTGELFF
TRBJ2-7,.,TRBV20-1,.,TGCAGTGCTAGAGATCCAAGGGACAAAGACGAGCAGTACTTC,CSARDPRDKDEQYF
TRBJ2-1,.,TRBV2,.,TGTGCCAGCAGTGAAGCGCTTCCTCTAGATTTC,CASSEALPLDF
TRBJ2-2,.,TRBV5-4,few,TGTGCCAGCAGCCACCCCGCTGAGCGGGAGCTGTTTTTT,CASSHPAERELFF
TRBJ2-5,.,TRBV9,few,TGTGCCAGCAGCGTAGGATCTAGCGACCAAGAGACCCAGTACTTC,CASSVGSSDQETQYF
TRBJ2-1,.,TRBV7-2,.,TGTGCCAGCAGCGGACAAGCCCGCGGGTACAATGAGCAGTTCTTC,CASSGQARGYNEQFF
TRBJ2-6,.,TRBV7-2,few,TGTACCAGCAGCTTATATCTGGGGGCGGGCTCTGGGGCCAACGTCCTGACTTTC,CTSSLYLGAGSGANVLTF
TRBJ2-5,.,TRBV4-1,few,TGCGCCAGCAGCCCGTGGGTCGGGGGTGCTCAAGAGACCCAGTACTTC,CASSPWVGGAQETQYF
TRBJ2-1,.,TRBV20-1,.,TGCAGTGCTAGACTCGGGACGCACAATGAGCAGTTCTTC,CSARLGTHNEQFF
TRBJ1-1,.,TRBV3-1,.,TGTGCCAGCAGACAAGGGGATACGGGGGGCACTGAAGCTTTCTTT,CASRQGDTGGTEAFF
TRBJ1-4,.,TRBV9,few,TGTGCCAGCAGCCCGCGGGAGGGAGGTGAAAAACTGTTTTTT,CASSPREGGEKLFF
TRBJ2-5,.,TRBV14,.,TGTGCCAGCAGCGCCTTAACCGGGACAAAGGCGGTGTACCAAGAGACCCAGTACTTC,CASSALTGTKAVYQETQYF
TRBJ2-5,TRBD1,TRBV29-1,few,TGCAGCGTTGACACGGGACAGGGCGTTCAAGAGACCCAGTACTTC,CSVDTGQGVQETQYF
TRBJ2-7,TRBD1,TRBV5-1,.,TGCGCCAGCACTAACCAGGGGGAAGGCTACGAGCAGTACTTC,CASTNQGEGYEQYF
TRBJ2-5,TRBD1,TRBV28,.,TGTGCCAGCAACCCCACGACAGGGAACTTAGAGGAGACCCAGTACTTC,CASNPTTGNLEETQYF
TRBJ2-1,.,TRBV6-5,few,TGTGCCAGCAGTTACTCGCGACCAAAGAGCTCCTACAATGAGCAGTTCTTC,CASSYSRPKSSYNEQFF
TRBJ1-2,.,TRBV29-1,many,TGCAGCGTTGAAAGAAGGGCCTATGGCTACACCTTC,CSVERRAYGYTF
TRBJ2-1,TRBD2,TRBV5-1,.,TGCGCCAGTTGGGACGCGACTAGCGGGAGAAATGAGCAGTTCTTC,CASWDATSGRNEQFF